Here is one TCR beta chain with its context. The data were produced by immunoSEQ multiplex PCR, yet TCRdb's version contains in-frame clones alone and is incomplete. The profile shows around 59,000 clones, approximately 93% of them singletons. The CDR3 has 13 residues. Per germline, CDR1 SNHLY and CDR2 FYNNEI. V lost 4 bases and J lost 0, with 6 bases in between. The data belong to a study of T cell changes during pregnancy in multiple sclerosis. Sequences were derived from CD8+ T cells from peripheral blood mononuclear cells, sampled in the second trimester of pregnancy. The origin of this receptor is a female donor with multiple sclerosis, enrolled in a pregnancy study. The rearrangement links TRBV2 to TRBJ1-1; D not certain. CDR3 in amino acids: CASSVQMNTEAFF. In nucleotides, the CDR3 is TGTGCCAGCAGTGTCCAGATGAACACTGAAGCTTTCTTT.